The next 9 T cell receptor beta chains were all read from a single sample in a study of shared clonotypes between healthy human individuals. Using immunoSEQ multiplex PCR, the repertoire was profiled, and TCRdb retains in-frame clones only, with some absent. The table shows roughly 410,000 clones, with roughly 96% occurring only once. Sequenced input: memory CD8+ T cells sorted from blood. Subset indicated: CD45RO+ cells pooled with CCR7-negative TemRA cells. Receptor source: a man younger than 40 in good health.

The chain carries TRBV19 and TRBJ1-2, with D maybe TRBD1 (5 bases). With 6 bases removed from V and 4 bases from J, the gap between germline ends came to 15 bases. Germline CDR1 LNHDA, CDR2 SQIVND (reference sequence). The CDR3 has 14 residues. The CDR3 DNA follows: TGTGCCAGTAGAACAGGTCCTTCTTTCTATGGCTACACCTTC. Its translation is CASRTGPSFYGYTF.

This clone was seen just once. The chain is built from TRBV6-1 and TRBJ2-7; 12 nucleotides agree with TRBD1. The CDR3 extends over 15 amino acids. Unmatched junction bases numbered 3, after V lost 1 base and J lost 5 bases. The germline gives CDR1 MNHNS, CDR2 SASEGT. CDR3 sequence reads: CASSEVGTGGHEQYF. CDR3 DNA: TGTGCCAGCAGTGAAGTTGGGACAGGGGGCCACGAGCAGTACTTC.

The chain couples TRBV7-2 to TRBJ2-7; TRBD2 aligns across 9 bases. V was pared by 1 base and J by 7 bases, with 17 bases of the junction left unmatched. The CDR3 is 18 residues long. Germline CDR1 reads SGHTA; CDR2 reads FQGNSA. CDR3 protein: CASSLVGSGSPLLREQYF. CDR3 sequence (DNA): TGTGCCAGCAGCTTAGTAGGTAGCGGGAGTCCCCTCCTACGGGAGCAGTACTTC.

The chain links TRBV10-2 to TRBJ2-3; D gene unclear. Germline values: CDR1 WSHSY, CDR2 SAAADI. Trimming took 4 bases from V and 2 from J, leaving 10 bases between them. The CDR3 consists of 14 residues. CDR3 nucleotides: TGCGCCAGCAGTGCGGGTTCAAACACAGATACGCAGTATTTT. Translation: CASSAGSNTDTQYF.

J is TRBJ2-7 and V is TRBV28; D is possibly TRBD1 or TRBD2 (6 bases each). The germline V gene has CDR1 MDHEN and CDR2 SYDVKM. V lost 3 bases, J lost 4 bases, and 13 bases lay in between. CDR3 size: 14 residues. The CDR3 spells CASSLGGRGYEQYF. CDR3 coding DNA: TGTGCCAGCAGTTTGGGGGGAAGGGGGTACGAGCAGTACTTC.

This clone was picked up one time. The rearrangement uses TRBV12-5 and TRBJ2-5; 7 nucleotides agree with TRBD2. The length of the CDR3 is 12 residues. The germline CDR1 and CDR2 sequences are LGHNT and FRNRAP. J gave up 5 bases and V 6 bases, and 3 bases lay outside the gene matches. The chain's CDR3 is CASGDGGETQYF. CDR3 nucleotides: TGTGCTAGTGGGGACGGGGGGGAGACCCAGTACTTC.

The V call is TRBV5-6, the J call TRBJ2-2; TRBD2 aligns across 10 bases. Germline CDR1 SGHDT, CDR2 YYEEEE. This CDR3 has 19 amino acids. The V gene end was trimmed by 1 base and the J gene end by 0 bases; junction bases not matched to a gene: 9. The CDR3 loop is CASSLWLAGVYANTGELFF. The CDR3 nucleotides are TGTGCCAGCAGCTTGTGGCTAGCGGGAGTTTACGCGAACACCGGGGAGCTGTTTTTT.

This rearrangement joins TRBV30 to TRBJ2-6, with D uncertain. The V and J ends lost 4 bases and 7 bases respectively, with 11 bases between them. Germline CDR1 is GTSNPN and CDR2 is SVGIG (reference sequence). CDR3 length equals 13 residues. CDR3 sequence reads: CAWTPPSANVLTF. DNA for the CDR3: TGTGCCTGGACTCCCCCGTCCGCCAACGTCCTGACTTTC. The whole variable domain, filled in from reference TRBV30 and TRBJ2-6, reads SQTIHQWPATLVQPVGSPLSLECTVEGTSNPNLYWYRQAAGRGLQLLFYSVGIGQISSEVPQNLSASRPQDRQFILSSKKLLLSDSGFYLCAWTPPSANVLTFGAGSRLTVL.

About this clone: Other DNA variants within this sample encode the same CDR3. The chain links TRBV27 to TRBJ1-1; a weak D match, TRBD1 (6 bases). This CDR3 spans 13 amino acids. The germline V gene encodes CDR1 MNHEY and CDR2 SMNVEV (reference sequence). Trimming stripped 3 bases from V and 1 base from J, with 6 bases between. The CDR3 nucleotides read TGTGCCAGCAGTTTCAGGGGGAACACTGAAGCTTTCTTT. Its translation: CASSFRGNTEAFF.